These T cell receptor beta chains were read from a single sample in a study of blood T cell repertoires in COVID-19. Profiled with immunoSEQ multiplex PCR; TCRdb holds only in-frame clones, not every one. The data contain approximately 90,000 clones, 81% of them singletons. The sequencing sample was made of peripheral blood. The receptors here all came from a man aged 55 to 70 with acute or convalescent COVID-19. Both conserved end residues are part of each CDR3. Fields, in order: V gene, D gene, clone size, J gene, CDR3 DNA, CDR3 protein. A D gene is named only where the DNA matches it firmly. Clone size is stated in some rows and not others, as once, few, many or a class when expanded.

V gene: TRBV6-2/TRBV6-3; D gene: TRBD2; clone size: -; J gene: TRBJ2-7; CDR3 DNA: TGTGCCAGCAGTTCCATCGGGACTAGCGGGAGTTTTGCCAACGAGCAGTACTTC; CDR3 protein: CASSSIGTSGSFANEQYF
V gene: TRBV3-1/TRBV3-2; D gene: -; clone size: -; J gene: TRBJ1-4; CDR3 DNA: TGTGCCAGCAGCCAAGTATTCAGGGCCGGGGAAAAACTGTTTTTT; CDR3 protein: CASSQVFRAGEKLFF
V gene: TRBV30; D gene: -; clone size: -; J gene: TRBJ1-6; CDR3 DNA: TGTGCCTGGAGTGCAAGGTCCGGGGTACGAGATTCACCCCTCCACTTT; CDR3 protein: CAWSARSGVRDSPLHF
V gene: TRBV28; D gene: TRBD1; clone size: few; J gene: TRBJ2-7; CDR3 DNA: TGTGCCAGCATCCGACCGGGACAGGGGATCGAGCAGTACTTC; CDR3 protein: CASIRPGQGIEQYF
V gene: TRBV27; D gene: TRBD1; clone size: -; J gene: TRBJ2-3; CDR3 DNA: TGTGCCAGCAGAACAGGGGGAGGTGATACGCAGTATTTT; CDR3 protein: CASRTGGGDTQYF
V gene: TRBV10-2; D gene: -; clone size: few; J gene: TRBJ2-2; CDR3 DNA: TGCGCCAGCATCGAGTGGGGCCTGAACACCGGGGAGCTGTTTTTT; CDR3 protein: CASIEWGLNTGELFF
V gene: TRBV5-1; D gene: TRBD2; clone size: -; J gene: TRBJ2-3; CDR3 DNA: TGCGCCAGCAGCTTGGGAGACAGACTAGCTACAGATACGCAGTATTTT; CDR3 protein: CASSLGDRLATDTQYF
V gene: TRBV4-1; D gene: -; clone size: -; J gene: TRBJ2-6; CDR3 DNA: TGCGCCAGCAGCCAAGATGGAGGCAGGACCCGCTCTGGGGCCAACGTCCTGACTTTC; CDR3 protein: CASSQDGGRTRSGANVLTF
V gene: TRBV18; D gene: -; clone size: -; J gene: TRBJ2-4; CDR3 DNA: TGTGCCAGCTCGGTACGCGAGGGTATAGCCAAAAACATTCAGTACTTC; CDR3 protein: CASSVREGIAKNIQYF
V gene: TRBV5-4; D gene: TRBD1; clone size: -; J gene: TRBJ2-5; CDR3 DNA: TGTGCCAGCAGCTCGGGGACAGGGGGCTTCGGTTGGAGTCAGAGGGAGACCCAGTACTTC; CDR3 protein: CASSSGTGGFGWSQRETQYF
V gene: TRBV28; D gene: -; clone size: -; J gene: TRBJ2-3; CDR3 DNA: TGTGCCACCCTAACAGGCACTCCCCGCACAGATACGCAGTATTTT; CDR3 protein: CATLTGTPRTDTQYF
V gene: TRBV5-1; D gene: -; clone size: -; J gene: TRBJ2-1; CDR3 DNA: TGCGCCAGCAGCTTGGAGGTAGCGGTCTACAATGAGCAGTTCTTC; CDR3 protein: CASSLEVAVYNEQFF
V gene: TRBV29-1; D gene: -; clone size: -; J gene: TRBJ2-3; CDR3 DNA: TGCAGCGTTGAGGGTGGACACTTACAGGGCACAGATACGCAGTATTTT; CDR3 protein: CSVEGGHLQGTDTQYF
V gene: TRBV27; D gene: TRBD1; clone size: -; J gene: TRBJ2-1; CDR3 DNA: TGTGCCAGCCGGGACAGACTTATCAGTGAGCAGTTCTTC; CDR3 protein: CASRDRLISEQFF
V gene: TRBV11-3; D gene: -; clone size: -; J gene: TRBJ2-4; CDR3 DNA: TGTGCCAGCAGCTTATATTCCGGTAATTTAGCCAAAAACATTCAGTACTTC; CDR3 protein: CASSLYSGNLAKNIQYF
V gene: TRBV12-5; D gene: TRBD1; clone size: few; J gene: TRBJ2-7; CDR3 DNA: TGTGCTAGTGGTTTTGACAGGGGCTACGAGCAGTACTTC; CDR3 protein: CASGFDRGYEQYF
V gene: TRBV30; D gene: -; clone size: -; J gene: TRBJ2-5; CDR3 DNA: TGTGCCTGGAGTGTAGCTGTTTACCAAGAGACCCAGTACTTC; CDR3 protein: CAWSVAVYQETQYF
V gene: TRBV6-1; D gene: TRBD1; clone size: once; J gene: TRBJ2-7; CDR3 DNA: TGTGCCAGCAGTGAAGGTGCAGGGGGCTACGAGCAGTACTTC; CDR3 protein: CASSEGAGGYEQYF